This is a list of T cell receptor beta chains from one sample in a study of blood T cells in healthy people across ages. Each CDR3 protein is one row after TCRdb ran MiXCR on the 5' RACE reads. The sample lists fewer than 1.5 million distinct CDR3 sequences, around 42% occurring once. Sequenced sample: blood. These receptors originate from a woman younger than 30 in good health. CDR3s include the opening cysteine and the closing phenylalanine or tryptophan. The D gene is left open where the match is weak. Some rows have no size entry. The others give once, few or many, or a class for an expanded clone.

-,TRBJ2-7,TRBD1,TRBV7-9,CASSLGQGAIYEQYF,TGTGCCAGCAGCTTAGGACAGGGGGCTATATACGAGCAGTACTTC
few,TRBJ2-5,-,TRBV4-1,CASSHGVAVAMYQETQYF,TGCGCCAGCAGCCACGGGGTTGCGGTCGCAATGTACCAAGAGACCCAGTACTTC
-,TRBJ2-1,-,TRBV20-1,CSAGYYNEQFF,TGCAGTGCCGGCTACTACAATGAGCAGTTCTTC
-,TRBJ1-6,TRBD1,TRBV6-1,CASSRYQGARRRNSPLHF,TGTGCCAGCAGTAGATACCAGGGGGCGCGAAGGAGAAATTCACCCCTCCACTTT
-,TRBJ2-5,TRBD2,TRBV11-2,CASSLPLAEYQETQYF,TGTGCCAGCAGCTTGCCACTAGCGGAGTACCAAGAGACCCAGTACTTC
many,TRBJ2-7,-,TRBV7-2,CASSLYRGGYEQYF,TGTGCCAGCAGCTTATACAGGGGAGGGTACGAGCAGTACTTC
-,TRBJ2-7,-,TRBV6-1,CASSETPAKYF,TGTGCCAGCAGTGAAACGCCGGCTAAGTACTTC
few,TRBJ2-3,-,TRBV7-8,CASSPRLLPAGDTQYF,TGTGCCAGCAGCCCACGACTTCTTCCGGCGGGAGATACGCAGTATTTT
-,TRBJ1-2,-,TRBV27,CASSPSPSGTARGYTF,TGTGCCAGCAGTCCCTCACCATCCGGGACGGCCCGTGGCTACACCTTC
-,TRBJ2-3,TRBD2,TRBV30,CAWSPTAGGFTDTQYF,TGTGCCTGGAGTCCGACAGCGGGGGGGTTCACAGATACGCAGTATTTT
-,TRBJ2-1,TRBD2,TRBV20-1,CSASKPSGGSEQFF,TGCAGTGCTAGTAAGCCTAGCGGGGGTAGTGAGCAGTTCTTC
few,TRBJ2-5,-,TRBV11-2,CASSLMSGGSQETQYF,TGTGCCAGCAGCTTAATGTCTGGAGGGAGCCAAGAGACCCAGTACTTC
-,TRBJ2-3,-,TRBV6-5,CASSYSRGATDTQYF,TGTGCCAGCAGTTACTCGAGAGGGGCTACAGATACGCAGTATTTT